This T cell receptor beta chain was sequenced for a study of CD8+CD57+ T cells in acquired aplastic anemia. Across the study: An average of around 3.5 ug of DNA was obtained from sorted CD4+ and CD8+ cells.

After removal of 3 bases from V and 4 bases from J, the junction contained 6 bases not matched to a gene. In germline, CDR1 is LNHDA, CDR2 SQIVND (reference sequence). This CDR3 spans 14 amino acids. TCR beta VDJ combinations and CDR3 sequences were profiled from genomic DNA. TCRdb reanalysed the reads using MiXCR and keeps one entry per CDR3 protein. The sample consists of 150,000 to 200,000 distinct CDR3 sequences, 45% to 55% of them appearing once. Previously, flow cytometry had revealed CD8+CD57+ cell expansion in the patients chosen for sequencing. The source material was sorted CD4+, CD8+, or CD8+CD57+ T cells (not recorded which) from PBMCs. The TCR originated in a human donor with aplastic anemia. The chain joins TRBV19 to TRBJ2-7; the match to TRBD2 covers 7 bases. The CDR3 here is CASSIGGGLYEQYF. Written as DNA, the CDR3 is TGTGCCAGTAGTATTGGCGGGGGACTTTACGAGCAGTACTTC.